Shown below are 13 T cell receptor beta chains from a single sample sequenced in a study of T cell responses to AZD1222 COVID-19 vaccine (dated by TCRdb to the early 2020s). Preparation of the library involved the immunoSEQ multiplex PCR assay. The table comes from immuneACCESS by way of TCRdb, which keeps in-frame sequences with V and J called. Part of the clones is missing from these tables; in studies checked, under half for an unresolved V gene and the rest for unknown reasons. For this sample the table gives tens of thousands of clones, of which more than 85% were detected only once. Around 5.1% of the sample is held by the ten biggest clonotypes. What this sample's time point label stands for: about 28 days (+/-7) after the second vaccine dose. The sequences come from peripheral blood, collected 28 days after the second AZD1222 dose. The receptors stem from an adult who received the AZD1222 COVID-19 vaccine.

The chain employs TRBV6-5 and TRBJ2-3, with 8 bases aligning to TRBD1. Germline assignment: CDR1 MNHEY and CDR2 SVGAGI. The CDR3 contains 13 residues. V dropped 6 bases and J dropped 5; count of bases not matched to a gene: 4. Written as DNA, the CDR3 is TGTGCCAGCAGGGAGGACAGGGTAGATACGCAGTATTTT. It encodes CASREDRVDTQYF.

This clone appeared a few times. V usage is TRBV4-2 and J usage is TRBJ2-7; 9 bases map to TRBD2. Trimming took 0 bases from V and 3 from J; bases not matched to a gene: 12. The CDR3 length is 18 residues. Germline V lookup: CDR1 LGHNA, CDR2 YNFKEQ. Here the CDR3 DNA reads TGTGCCAGCAGCCAAGATATAGGCGGGGCTAGCGGGGACTACGAGCAGTACTTC. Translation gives CASSQDIGGASGDYEQYF.

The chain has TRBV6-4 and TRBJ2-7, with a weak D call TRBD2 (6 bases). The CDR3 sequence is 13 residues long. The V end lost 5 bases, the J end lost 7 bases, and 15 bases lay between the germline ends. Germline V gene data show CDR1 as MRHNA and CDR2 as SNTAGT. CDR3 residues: CASSPGATREQYF. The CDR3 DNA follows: TGTGCCAGCAGTCCGGGAGCAACAAGGGAGCAGTACTTC.

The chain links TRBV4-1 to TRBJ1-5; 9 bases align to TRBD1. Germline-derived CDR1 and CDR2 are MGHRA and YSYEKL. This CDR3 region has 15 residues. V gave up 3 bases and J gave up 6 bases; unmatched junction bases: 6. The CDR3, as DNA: TGCGCCAGCAGCCAGCTAACAGGGGGCGGTCAGCCCCAGCATTTT. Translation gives CASSQLTGGGQPQHF.

The CDR3: CAWTSTPRGYTF. The DNA of the CDR3 is TGTGCCTGGACTAGTACACCGAGGGGCTACACCTTC. The rearrangement joins TRBV30 to TRBJ1-2; D not certain. Trimming left V 4 bases short and J 8 bases short, with 14 bases between. Germline-derived CDR1 and CDR2 are GTSNPN and SVGIG (reference sequence). The CDR3 loop spans 12 amino acids.

The CDR3 bases are TGTGCCAGCAGCTTGGGACAGGGTACGAATTCACCCCTCCACTTT. Amino acids: CASSLGQGTNSPLHF. This chain uses TRBV7-9 with TRBJ1-6; 9 bases are a match to TRBD1. Germline CDR1 is SEHNR and CDR2 is FQNEAQ (reference sequence). The CDR3 has 15 amino acids. With 3 bases clipped from V and 7 bases from J, the junction kept 4 bases outside the gene matches.

In nucleotides, the CDR3 is TGTGCCAGCAGCCCCCGTTTTGCGGGAGGTCCCTCCTACGAGCAGTACTTC. Translated, it gives CASSPRFAGGPSYEQYF. This chain links TRBV7-8 with TRBJ2-7, with 8 positions matching TRBD2. This CDR3 comprises 17 residues. In germline, CDR1 is SGHVS, CDR2 FQNEAQ. V lost 5 bases, J lost 0 bases, and 12 bases stayed unmatched.

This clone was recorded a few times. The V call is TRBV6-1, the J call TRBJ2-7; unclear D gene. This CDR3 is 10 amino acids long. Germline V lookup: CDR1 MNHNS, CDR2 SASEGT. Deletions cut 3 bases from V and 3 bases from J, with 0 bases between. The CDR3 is CASSDYEQYF. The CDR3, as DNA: TGTGCCAGCAGTGACTACGAGCAGTACTTC.

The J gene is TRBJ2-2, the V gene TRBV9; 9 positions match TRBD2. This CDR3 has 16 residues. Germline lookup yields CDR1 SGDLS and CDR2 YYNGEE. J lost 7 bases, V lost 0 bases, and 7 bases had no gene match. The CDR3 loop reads CASSVGLAGVDGELFF. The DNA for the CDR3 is TGTGCCAGCAGCGTAGGATTAGCGGGAGTGGACGGGGAGCTGTTTTTT.

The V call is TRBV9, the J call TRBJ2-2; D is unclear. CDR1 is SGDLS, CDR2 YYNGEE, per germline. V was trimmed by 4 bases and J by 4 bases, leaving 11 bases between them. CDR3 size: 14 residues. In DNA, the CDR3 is TGTGCCAGCAGCTCACTCCTCCCCACCGGGGAGCTGTTTTTT. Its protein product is CASSSLLPTGELFF.

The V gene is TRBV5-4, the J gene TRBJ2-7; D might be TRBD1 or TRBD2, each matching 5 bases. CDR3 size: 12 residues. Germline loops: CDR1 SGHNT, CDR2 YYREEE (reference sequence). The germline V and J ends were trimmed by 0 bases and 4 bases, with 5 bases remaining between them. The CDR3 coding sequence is TGTGCCAGCAGCTTGGGGGGGTACGAGCAGTACTTC. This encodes CASSLGGYEQYF.

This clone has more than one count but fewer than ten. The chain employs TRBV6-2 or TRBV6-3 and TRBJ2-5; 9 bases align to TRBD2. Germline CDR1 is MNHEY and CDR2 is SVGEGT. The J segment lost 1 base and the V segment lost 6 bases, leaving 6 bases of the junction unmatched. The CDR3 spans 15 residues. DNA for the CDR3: TGTGCCAGCAGCTCGGGACTAGCAGTCCAAGAGACCCAGTACTTC. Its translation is CASSSGLAVQETQYF.

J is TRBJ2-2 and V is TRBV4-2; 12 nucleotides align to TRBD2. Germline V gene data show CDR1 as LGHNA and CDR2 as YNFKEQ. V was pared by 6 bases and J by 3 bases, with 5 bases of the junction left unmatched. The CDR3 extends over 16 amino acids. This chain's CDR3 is CASSPRLAGDTGELFF. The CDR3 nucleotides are TGTGCCAGCAGTCCCCGACTAGCGGGAGACACCGGGGAGCTGTTTTTT.